The 17 T cell receptor beta chains below come from one sample, sequenced in a study of blood T cells in healthy people across ages. The authors ran a second PCR of roughly 6 to 11 cycles using a sample-barcoded 5' primer and a J-beta primer mix. A single record per CDR3 protein comes from TCRdb applying MiXCR to the 5' RACE reads. The sample lists 380,000 or so distinct CDR3 sequences; approximately 52% were seen once. Sequencing was performed on blood. These TCRs come from a man in his 60s in good health.

A few counts support this clonotype. The J gene is TRBJ2-7, the V gene TRBV5-1, with TRBD1 matching 9 bases. Trimming took 0 bases from V and 5 from J; bases not matched to a gene: 6. The CDR3 totals 15 residues. Germline V gene data show CDR1 as SGHRS and CDR2 as YFSETQ. CDR3 residues: CASSLGGQGGNEQYF. In nucleotides, the CDR3 is TGCGCCAGCAGCTTGGGGGGACAGGGAGGGAACGAGCAGTACTTC. The complete variable domain, with remaining parts taken from reference TRBV5-1 and TRBJ2-7, reads KAGVTQTPRYLIKTRGQQVTLSCSPISGHRSVSWYQQTPGQGLQFLFEYFSETQRNKGNFPGRFSGRQFSNSRSEMNVSTLELGDSALYLCASSLGGQGGNEQYFGPGTRLTVT.

This rearrangement joins TRBV11-3 to TRBJ2-7; unclear D gene. The assigned J gene may be wrong: the sequence end matches TRBJ2-5 better. The length of the CDR3 is 15 residues. Germline V gene lookup returns CDR1 SGHNT and CDR2 YENEEA. CDR3 sequence (DNA): TGTGCCAGCAGCTTAGGTCCATCCCACGGCGAGACCCAGTACTTC. Residues: CASSLGPSHGETQYF.

Of note for this clonotype: A much larger clone differs by one base, so this may be a read error. The genes are TRBV29-1 and TRBJ2-1; TRBD2 matches 8 bases. V gave up 0 bases and J gave up 12 bases; unmatched junction bases: 10. Per the germline V gene, CDR1 is SQVTM and CDR2 is ANQGSEA. The CDR3 extends over 14 amino acids. CDR3 sequence: CSVEDWAGGNPQFF. Here the CDR3 DNA reads TGCAGCGTTGAAGATTGGGCGGGGGGCAATCCGCAGTTCTTC.

The chain joins TRBV18 to TRBJ2-3, with D possibly being TRBD1 (6 bases). V lost 5 bases, J lost 0 bases, and 12 bases lay in between. This CDR3 comprises 15 residues. CDR1 is KGHSH, CDR2 LQKENI, per germline. The CDR3 nucleotides are TGTGCCAGCTCAACACAGAGGGGGAGCACAGATACGCAGTATTTT. Translated: CASSTQRGSTDTQYF.

This clonotype was observed a handful of times. The chain couples TRBV7-6 to TRBJ2-5, with a possible D match to TRBD2 (6 bases). V was pared by 4 bases and J by 2 bases, with 14 bases between. Germline V lookup: CDR1 SGHVS, CDR2 FNYEAQ. The length of the CDR3 is 15 residues. The DNA for the CDR3 is TGTGCCAGCAGCTCCCTGGCAGGGACTCAAGAGACCCAGTACTTC. This translates into CASSSLAGTQETQYF.

The CDR3 nucleotides read TGCAGTGCGAAAGGGGGCGCGGGAGAAAAACTGTTTTTT. Its translation is CSAKGGAGEKLFF. The V gene is TRBV20-1, the J gene TRBJ1-4, with 7 bases lining up with TRBD1. The CDR3 runs 13 residues. Germline CDR1 is DFQATT and CDR2 is SNEGSKA (reference sequence). The V and J ends lost 6 bases and 8 bases, in that order; junction bases with no gene match: 9.

This clonotype showed up just once. The V call is TRBV6-1, the J call TRBJ2-5; D ambiguous. The DNA end favors TRBJ2-7, so the J call may be wrong. Germline V gene lookup returns CDR1 MNHNS and CDR2 SASEGT. This CDR3 is built from 12 residues. CDR3 residues: CASSELGYEQYF. The CDR3 bases are TGTGCCAGCAGTGAATTGGGCTACGAGCAGTACTTC.

The chain couples TRBV7-2 to TRBJ1-2; D gene uncertain. CDR1 SGHTA and CDR2 FQGNSA come from the germline V gene. V was clipped by 1 base and J by 6 bases, with 15 bases between them. The CDR3 consists of 15 residues. The CDR3 sequence: CASSLGPIRGNGYTF. DNA for the CDR3: TGTGCCAGCAGCTTAGGACCGATCCGCGGGAATGGCTACACCTTC.

About this clonotype itself: This sequence may be a read error, since a much larger clone differs from it by one base. The V and J genes are TRBV11-2 and TRBJ2-3, with D possibly being TRBD1 (6 bases). Germline-derived CDR1 and CDR2 are SGHAT and FQNNGV. V was shortened by 3 bases and J by 8 bases, with 12 bases between the two germline ends. This CDR3 spans 13 amino acids. The CDR3 DNA reads TGTGCCAGCAGCTTGAACAGGGCAGGTACGCAGTATTTT. It yields the protein CASSLNRAGTQYF.

The J gene is TRBJ2-1, the V gene TRBV29-1; the D is unclear. Germline lookup yields CDR1 SQVTM and CDR2 ANQGSEA. V was cut by 3 bases and J by 4 bases, with 10 bases left in between. This CDR3 comprises 13 residues. CDR3: CSVDRKIYNEQFF. The CDR3 region has the DNA TGCAGCGTTGACCGGAAAATATACAATGAGCAGTTCTTC.

V and J are TRBV6-5 and TRBJ1-2; D not certain. V dropped 2 bases and J dropped 3 bases, with 7 bases sitting between them. Germline V gene data show CDR1 as MNHEY and CDR2 as SVGAGI. The CDR3 extends over 13 amino acids. CDR3 nucleotide sequence: TGTGCCAGCAGTTACCTAACAGACTATGGCTACACCTTC. It encodes CASSYLTDYGYTF.

The chain has TRBV18 and TRBJ1-4; a weak D match, TRBD1 (6 bases). The CDR3 totals 13 residues. V dropped 5 bases and J dropped 6 bases, with 10 bases sitting between them. Germline-derived CDR1 and CDR2 are KGHSH and LQKENI. CDR3 DNA: TGTGCCAGCTCAGGGGGCACTGATGAAAAACTGTTTTTT. Translated, it gives CASSGGTDEKLFF. The whole variable domain, filled in from reference TRBV18 and TRBJ1-4, reads NAGVMQNPRHLVRRRGQEARLRCSPMKGHSHVYWYRQLPEEGLKFMVYLQKENIIDESGMPKERFSAEFPKEGPSILRIQQVVRGDSAAYFCASSGGTDEKLFFGSGTQLSVL.

CDR3 sequence reads: CSAREDAGGPWPGELFF. CDR3 nucleotides: TGCAGTGCTAGAGAGGATGCGGGTGGCCCCTGGCCCGGGGAGCTGTTTTTT. The chain recombines TRBV20-1 with TRBJ2-2; perhaps TRBD2 as D (5 bases). The CDR3 sequence is 17 residues long. In germline, CDR1 is DFQATT, CDR2 SNEGSKA (reference sequence). The V and J ends lost 0 bases and 6 bases respectively, with 20 bases between them.

The V gene is TRBV28, the J gene TRBJ2-5; D is undetermined. From germline, CDR1 is MDHEN and CDR2 SYDVKM. The V and J ends lost 2 bases and 11 bases respectively, with 12 bases between them. This CDR3 contains 12 residues. CDR3 DNA: TGTGCCAGCAGTTTAAGGAAGCTTGAGCAGTACTTC. Translating gives CASSLRKLEQYF.

The chain employs TRBV9 and TRBJ2-7; a possible D gene is TRBD1 (6 bases). Between the trimmed V and J ends, which lost 2 bases and 4 bases, there was a span of 13 bases. From germline, CDR1 is SGDLS and CDR2 YYNGEE. This CDR3 is 14 amino acids long. The CDR3 DNA reads as TGTGCCAGCAGCGTTCGGACAGAGAGTTACGAGCAGTACTTC. It is translated as CASSVRTESYEQYF.

J is TRBJ2-3 and V is TRBV4-3; no clear D gene. V shed 0 bases and J shed 1 base, with 11 bases lying between them. Germline V gene data show CDR1 as LGHNA and CDR2 as YSLEER. The CDR3 runs 16 residues. The DNA for the CDR3 is TGCGCCAGCAGCCAAGAGGGTCCCGAGGGCACAGATACGCAGTATTTT. Protein product: CASSQEGPEGTDTQYF.

In nucleotides, the CDR3 is TGTGCCAGCAGCTCCCCGCAGGGCCCGCGCATTCAGTACTTC. Encoded protein: CASSSPQGPRIQYF. The chain combines TRBV6-2 or TRBV6-3 with TRBJ2-7, with D tentatively TRBD1 (5 bases). The end of the DNA aligns better with TRBJ2-4, so the J call may be wrong. This CDR3 contains 14 residues. Germline V gene data show CDR1 as MNHEY and CDR2 as SVGEGT.